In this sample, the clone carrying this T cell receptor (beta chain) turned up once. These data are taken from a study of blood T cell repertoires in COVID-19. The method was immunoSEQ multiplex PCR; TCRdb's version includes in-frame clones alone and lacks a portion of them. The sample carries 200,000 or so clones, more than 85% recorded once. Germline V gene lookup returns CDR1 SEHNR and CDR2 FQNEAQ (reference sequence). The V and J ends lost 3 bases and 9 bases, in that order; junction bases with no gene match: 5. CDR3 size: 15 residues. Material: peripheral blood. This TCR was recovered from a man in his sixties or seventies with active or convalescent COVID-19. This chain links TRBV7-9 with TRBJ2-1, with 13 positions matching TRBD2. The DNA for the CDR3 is TGTGCCAGCAGCTTCACTAGCGGGAGGGCGGGTGAGCAGTTCTTC. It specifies CASSFTSGRAGEQFF.